The rows below give T cell receptor beta chains drawn from one sample of a study of cytomegalovirus exposure and HLA in healthy donors. Sequenced by immunoSEQ multiplex PCR; TCRdb stores in-frame clones only, minus some. The sample includes some 99,000 clones, 55% to 75% seen only once; the top ten take roughly 5.9%. Sequencing used PBMCs. Source of these receptors: a woman in her sixties or seventies in good health and CMV-seropositive. The CDR3 runs from the conserved cysteine through the conserved F or W.

v_call: TRBV5-4
cdr3_aa: CASSLAERAGGSYNEQFF

v_call: TRBV6-1
cdr3_aa: CASSGGGATEETQYF

v_call: TRBV30
cdr3_aa: CAWSVGLNGYGYTF

v_call: TRBV5-1
cdr3_aa: CASSIRLAEETQYF

v_call: TRBV7-2
cdr3_aa: CASSLVPQDRGRRGYTF

v_call: TRBV27
cdr3_aa: CASSPYGTSYEQYF

v_call: TRBV10-3
cdr3_aa: CAISDGGNYGYTF

v_call: TRBV12-5
cdr3_aa: CASGPSRWASGVTYNEQFF

v_call: TRBV5-3
cdr3_aa: CARSLRRGGALEQYF

v_call: TRBV28
cdr3_aa: CASSGNGNTIYF

v_call: TRBV7-6
cdr3_aa: CASSQQGLGEKLFF

v_call: TRBV19
cdr3_aa: CASRQDRGADTQYF

v_call: TRBV5-1
cdr3_aa: CASSWTGTGATRDTQYF

v_call: TRBV7-2
cdr3_aa: CASSRSGGVYNEQFF

v_call: TRBV30
cdr3_aa: CAWSVLEDTQYF

v_call: TRBV30
cdr3_aa: CAWRGTGNSPLHF

v_call: TRBV18
cdr3_aa: CASSRDNTDTQYF

v_call: TRBV5-1
cdr3_aa: CASSFLRENTGELFF

v_call: TRBV5-1
cdr3_aa: CASSLRPGTGANEQFF

v_call: TRBV4-1
cdr3_aa: CASSQDGGPYEQYF

v_call: TRBV14
cdr3_aa: CASSQTHWTGLDEQYF

v_call: TRBV5-1
cdr3_aa: CASSYDRVANQPQHF

v_call: TRBV18
cdr3_aa: CASSRRELAVSNTGELFF

v_call: TRBV13
cdr3_aa: CASRWKGANDSPLHF

v_call: TRBV4-1
cdr3_aa: CASSQDQGVNQPQHF

v_call: TRBV9
cdr3_aa: CASSAGLAGGEQFF

v_call: TRBV27
cdr3_aa: CASSGQARATNEKLFF

v_call: TRBV5-1
cdr3_aa: CASSFQGMDRSGELFF

v_call: TRBV19
cdr3_aa: CASSTGTGGRGYTF

v_call: TRBV30
cdr3_aa: CAWRARQGGREQYF

v_call: TRBV6-6
cdr3_aa: CASTFQGPTNEKLFF

v_call: TRBV6-1
cdr3_aa: CASSRDRLANTIYF

v_call: TRBV5-1
cdr3_aa: CASSFSGGAPTGELFF

v_call: TRBV18
cdr3_aa: CASSPTSGGANIQYF

v_call: TRBV4-1
cdr3_aa: CASSQATTLAGVYEQFF

v_call: TRBV7-6
cdr3_aa: CASSLAGGTGNTGELFF

v_call: TRBV18
cdr3_aa: CASSPVGQVGRDEAFF

v_call: TRBV9
cdr3_aa: CASSPRRSGSPYEQYF

v_call: TRBV5-1
cdr3_aa: CASQPGDRTDTQYF